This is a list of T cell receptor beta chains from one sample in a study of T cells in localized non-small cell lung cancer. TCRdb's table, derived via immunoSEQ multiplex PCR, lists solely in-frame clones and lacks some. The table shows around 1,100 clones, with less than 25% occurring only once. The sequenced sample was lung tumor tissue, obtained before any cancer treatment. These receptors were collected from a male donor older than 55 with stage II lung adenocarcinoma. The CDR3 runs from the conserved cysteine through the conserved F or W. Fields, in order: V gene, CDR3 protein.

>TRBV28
CASSYPGGDPYEQYF
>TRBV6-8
CASSFPLDRAEAFF
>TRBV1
CASSQEGGGLAGFYPYF
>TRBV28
CASSSFQPGTNEKLFF
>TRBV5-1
CASSRTSGSPGELFF
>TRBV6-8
CASSPGNNQPQHF
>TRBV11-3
CASSYNTGTDTQYF
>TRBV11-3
CASSPPRGSTDTQYF
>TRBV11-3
CASANDNSTSRANVLTF
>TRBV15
CATSRLQGQRTEAFF
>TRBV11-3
CASSSPGQGTYEQYF
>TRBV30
CAWSGNGQGGGELFF
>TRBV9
CASSVALWGDNEQFF
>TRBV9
CASSVDSWGATDTQYF
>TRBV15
CATSRVTGFAGELFF
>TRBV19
CASSIVLGNQETQYF
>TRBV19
CASTYKGLPTGGYTF
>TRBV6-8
CASPPLQGEDSNTEAFF
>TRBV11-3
CASTPRRGNWEAFF
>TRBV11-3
CASSREPGQGLYEQYF
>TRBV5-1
CASSFVGSASSGNTIYF
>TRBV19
CASRDRGVYEQYF
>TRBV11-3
CASSLVGTSGGRSYNEQFF
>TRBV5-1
CASSLVAGEFGELFF
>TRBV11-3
CASSSTGIFEKLFF
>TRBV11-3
CASSLVQGVGTGELFF
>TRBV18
CASSPGTEETQYF
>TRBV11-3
CASSFRFPVASGGYEQYF
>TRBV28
CASSLRQGARRGYTF
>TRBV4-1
CASSQGAGEYNSPLHF
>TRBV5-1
CASSEGTGAPTEQYF
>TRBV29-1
CSVVGLEGEKLFF
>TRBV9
CASSVGNQPQHF
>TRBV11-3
CASSLGLGLAGGFGTDTQYF
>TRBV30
CAWSVQGTSYGYTF
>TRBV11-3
CASSLWDRANNEQFF
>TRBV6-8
CAISRQVAMNTEAFF
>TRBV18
CASSPLRPGTGSYNEQFF
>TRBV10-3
CAISESSVLLSGNTIYF
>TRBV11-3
CASSYRAGNQYEQYF
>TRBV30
CAWSVLTDTEAFF
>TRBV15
CATSRGEEWGSYEQYF
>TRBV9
CASSVQGRTGYTF
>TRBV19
CASRPRGQGADEQYF
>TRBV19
CASSTSGHRYEQYF
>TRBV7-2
CASSVDAHTEAFF